This TCR beta chain was sequenced during a study of regulatory T cells in long-lasting Graves disease. Overall study: To qualify as persistent, Graves' disease required over 5 years of antithyroid drugs with positive TSH receptor antibodies.

CDR1 is MDHEN and CDR2 is SYDVKM in the germline V gene. The CDR3 covers 15 residues. Both iRepertoire HTBI primers and Arm-PCR of CDR3 regions were used to build the TCR beta libraries. Authors' data handling: Detected in the samples were 55 to 65 TRBV and 14 TRBJ segments. TCRdb passed the multiplex PCR reads through MiXCR, listing each CDR3 protein once. The V and J calls were determined by TCRdb, not by the authors. In the table there are under 450,000 distinct CDR3 sequences, 20% to 30% of which are singletons. Whole-study findings and limits: Accuracy might have suffered from few samples. When disease was persistent, TRBV28, TRBJ1-2 and TRBJ2-5 were the favored segments.

Time point denoted: persistent/refractory GD, antithyroid drugs over 5 years with positive TRAb. Extracted PBMC RNA gave rise to the TCR library. A few counts support this clonotype. Its antigen is still unknown. A much larger clone is a single base away; this may be a read error. This chain joins TRBV28 and TRBJ2-5; perhaps TRBD2 as D (6 bases). The J call may be mistaken, given a closer DNA end match to TRBJ2-7. Material: peripheral blood mononuclear cells (PBMCs), obtained when the disease was refractory, from a patient treated with antithyroid drugs. This clonotype originated in a female donor with Graves disease. CDR3 region: CASSAQTSPSYEQYF. CDR3 in DNA: TGTGCCAGCAGCGCACAGACTAGTCCCTCCTACGAGCAGTACTTC.